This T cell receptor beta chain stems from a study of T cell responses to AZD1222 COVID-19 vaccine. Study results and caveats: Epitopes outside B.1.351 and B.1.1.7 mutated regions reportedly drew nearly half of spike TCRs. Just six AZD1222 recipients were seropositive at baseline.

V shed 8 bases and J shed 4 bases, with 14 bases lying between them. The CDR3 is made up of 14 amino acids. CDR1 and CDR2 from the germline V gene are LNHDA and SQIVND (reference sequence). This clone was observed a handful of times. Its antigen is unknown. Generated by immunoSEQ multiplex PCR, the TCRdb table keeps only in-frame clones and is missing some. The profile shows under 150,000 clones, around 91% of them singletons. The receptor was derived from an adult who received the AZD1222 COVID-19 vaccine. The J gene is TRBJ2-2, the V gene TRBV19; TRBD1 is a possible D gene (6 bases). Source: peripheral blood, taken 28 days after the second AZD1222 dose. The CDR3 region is CASRTDSTTGELFF. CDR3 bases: TGTGCCAGTCGGACGGACAGCACCACCGGGGAGCTGTTTTTT.